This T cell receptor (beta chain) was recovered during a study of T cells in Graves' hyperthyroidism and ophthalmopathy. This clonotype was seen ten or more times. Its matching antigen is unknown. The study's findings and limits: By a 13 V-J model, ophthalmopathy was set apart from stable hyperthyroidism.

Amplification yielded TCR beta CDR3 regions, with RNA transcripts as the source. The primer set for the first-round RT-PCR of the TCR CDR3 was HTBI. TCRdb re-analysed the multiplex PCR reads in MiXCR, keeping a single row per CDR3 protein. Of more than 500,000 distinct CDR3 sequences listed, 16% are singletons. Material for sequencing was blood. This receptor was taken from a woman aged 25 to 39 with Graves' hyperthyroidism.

The CDR3 loop is CASSLNGYGRSGANVLTF. The CDR3 bases are TGTGCCAGCAGCCTAAATGGGTACGGACGCTCTGGGGCCAACGTCCTGACTTTC. The chain links TRBV6-1 to TRBJ2-6; no definite D call. Germline CDR1 MNHNS, CDR2 SASEGT. The CDR3 consists of 18 residues. Trimming took off 6 bases at V and 0 bases at J, with 18 bases between the two ends.